Below, 7 T cell receptor beta chains from the same sample are listed, as sequenced in a study of T cell repertoires in cytomegalovirus infection. Each CDR3 protein is one row after TCRdb ran MiXCR on the reads. In the table there are approximately 500,000 distinct CDR3 sequences, approximately 17% of which are singletons. Sequencing input: CD8+ T cells from PBMCs. The receptor set was obtained from a human donor in good health (CMV status not recorded). Some clones in this sample may be carry-over from other donors' samples.

There are a few counts of this clonotype. The rearrangement joins TRBV4-1 to TRBJ2-7; 8 bases align to TRBD1. The V and J ends lost 4 bases and 5 bases, in that order; junction bases with no gene match: 10. Germline CDR1 is MGHRA and CDR2 is YSYEKL. The length of the CDR3 is 15 residues. As DNA, the CDR3 is TGCGCCAGCAGCCTCAAGGACAGGGCAGGCGACGAGCAGTACTTC. Its protein is CASSLKDRAGDEQYF.

The chain combines TRBV4-2 with TRBJ1-5; 7 nucleotides align to TRBD1. Losses at the gene ends were 4 bases for V and 4 bases for J; bases not matched to a gene: 7. Germline CDR1 LGHNA, CDR2 YNFKEQ. The CDR3 contains 15 residues. The DNA of the CDR3 is TGTGCCAGCAGCCTCGGACTGACAGGGAATCAGCCCCAGCATTTT. It yields the protein CASSLGLTGNQPQHF.

The CDR3 DNA reads TGTGCCAGCAGCCAAGTCTCCGGGAATAGCAACTATGGCTACACCTTC. It is translated as CASSQVSGNSNYGYTF. V gene TRBV4-2 combines with J gene TRBJ1-2; D gene uncertain. Deletions cut 1 base from V and 2 bases from J, with 14 bases between. Germline assignment: CDR1 LGHNA and CDR2 YNFKEQ. CDR3 size: 16 residues.

The chain uses TRBV6-1 and TRBJ1-5; D unclear. This CDR3 is 13 amino acids long. V was clipped by 7 bases and J by 2 bases, with 9 bases between them. Germline CDR1 is MNHNS and CDR2 is SASEGT. CDR3 protein: CASTMDGNQPQHF. The CDR3 nucleotides are TGTGCCAGCACCATGGACGGCAATCAGCCCCAGCATTTT.

This clonotype has ten or more counts. The V and J genes are TRBV29-1 and TRBJ2-7; 13 bases map to TRBD2. Germline assignment: CDR1 SQVTM and CDR2 ANQGSEA. With V trimmed by 3 bases and J by 2 bases, 1 base remained unmatched. The CDR3 is 14 residues long. The CDR3 nucleotides are TGCAGCGTTGAGGGACTAGCGGGACCCTACGAGCAGTACTTC. Its translation is CSVEGLAGPYEQYF.

The V and J genes are TRBV27 and TRBJ2-1; D gene uncertain. The V end lost 5 bases, the J end lost 8 bases, and 13 bases lay between the germline ends. This CDR3 has 13 amino acids. Germline CDR1 is MNHEY and CDR2 is SMNVEV (reference sequence). The CDR3 nucleotides are TGTGCCAGCAGTCGCACGGGTATTGATGAGCAGTTCTTC. This encodes CASSRTGIDEQFF.

V is TRBV28 and J is TRBJ2-7; D uncertain. The V gene lost 6 bases and the J gene lost 6 bases, with 24 bases spanning the gap. The germline V gene encodes CDR1 MDHEN and CDR2 SYDVKM. This CDR3 has 16 amino acids. The CDR3 sequence: CASSLTLPSQVSEQYF. Here the CDR3 DNA reads TGTGCCAGCAGCCTTACCCTCCCGAGCCAGGTCTCCGAGCAGTACTTC.